This T cell receptor beta chain was retrieved from a study of CD8 T cells in ankylosing spondylitis. Study observations and caveats: A motif in TCR beta, a set of roughly eight highly homologous variants, appeared characteristic of ankylosing spondylitis blood. Matched ankylosing spondylitis synovial fluid reportedly showed significant enrichment of disease-linked clones.

This clonotype was observed many times. What it binds is unknown. Quantitative 5'-RACE with molecular barcodes produced the TCR beta libraries. TCRdb re-derived calls from the 5' RACE reads in MiXCR, one entry per CDR3 protein. The data hold around 130,000 distinct CDR3 sequences, with about 7% observed a single time. The CDR3 contains 12 residues. The germline gives CDR1 SGHRS, CDR2 YFSETQ. The germline V and J ends were trimmed by 0 bases and 12 bases, with 7 bases remaining between them. This clonotype was obtained from a male donor with ankylosing spondylitis or in good health (not recorded which). The sequenced material came from blood, either unsorted or a sorted T cell fraction (not recorded which). The chain couples TRBV5-1 to TRBJ1-6; D not resolved. CDR3: CASSLEAEPLHF. The CDR3 DNA follows: TGCGCCAGCAGCTTGGAGGCAGAACCCCTCCACTTT.